Below, 21 T cell receptor beta chains from the same sample are listed, as sequenced in a study of human T cells and chemical hapten exposure. Via MiXCR, TCRdb re-called the RACE reads, giving one row per CDR3 protein. The sample shows roughly 96,000 distinct CDR3 sequences, about 9.3% of them seen only once. The time point denotes: patch test 2, 6 weeks after DPC sensitization. This sample's treatment: therapeutic diphenylcyclopropenone sensitization with weekly scalp DPC. The sequencing here drew on whole blood, taken in connection with sensitization to the hapten diphenylcyclopropenone (DPC). These receptors were collected from a woman aged 40 to 50 with alopecia areata. Some clones in this sample may be carry-over from other donors' samples.

Regarding this clonotype: A much larger clone sits a single nucleotide away, making a read error possible. V gene TRBV7-3 combines with J gene TRBJ2-3; 8 bases are shared with TRBD2. V was pared by 2 bases and J by 0 bases, with 7 bases of the junction left unmatched. Germline V gene sequence: CDR1 SGHTA, CDR2 FQGTGA. This CDR3 spans 17 amino acids. CDR3: CASSLWLAGPSTDTQYF. The CDR3 DNA sequence: TGTGCCAGCAGCTTATGGCTAGCGGGTCCTAGCACAGATACGCAGTATTTT. Filled out from reference TRBV7-3 and TRBJ2-3, the complete variable domain reads GAGVSQTPSNKVTEKGKYVELRCDPISGHTALYWYRQSLGQGPEFLIYFQGTGAADDSGLPNDRFFAVRPEGSVSTLKIQRTERGDSAVYLCASSLWLAGPSTDTQYFGPGTRLTVL.

This clonotype was observed at least ten times. The genes are TRBV12-3 or TRBV12-4 and TRBJ2-4, with D possibly TRBD1 on 6 matching bases. The CDR3 covers 15 residues. V was cut by 8 bases and J by 0 bases, with 14 bases left in between. CDR3: CASVARGSAKNIQYF. Here the CDR3 DNA reads TGTGCCAGCGTCGCGAGGGGGTCAGCCAAAAACATTCAGTACTTC.

This clonotype has more than one count but fewer than ten. V gene TRBV13 combines with J gene TRBJ1-2, with 8 bases aligning to TRBD1. CDR3 length: 12 amino acids. The ends lost 3 bases at V and 13 bases at J; junction bases unmatched: 7. Germline-derived CDR1 and CDR2 are PRHDT and FYEKMQ (reference sequence). In nucleotides, the CDR3 is TGTGCCAGCAGCTTGGGACAGGTCTCGCCCACCTTC. It is translated as CASSLGQVSPTF.

This clonotype was picked up a small number of times. The chain has TRBV7-3 and TRBJ2-5; no clear D. The CDR3 runs to 13 residues. Germline V gives CDR1 SGHTA, CDR2 FQGTGA. The germline V and J ends were trimmed by 0 bases and 7 bases, with 9 bases remaining between them. CDR3 nucleotides: TGTGCCAGCAGCTTAACGTTAGAAGGGACCCAGTACTTC. It specifies CASSLTLEGTQYF.

The chain is built from TRBV5-1 and TRBJ2-5; a possible D gene is TRBD2 (5 bases). The V end was cut by 5 bases, the J end by 3 bases, with 5 bases between. In germline, CDR1 is SGHRS, CDR2 YFSETQ. This CDR3 is built from 11 residues. The CDR3: CASREEETQYF. CDR3 coding DNA: TGCGCCAGCAGGGAGGAAGAGACCCAGTACTTC.

Ten or more counts support this clonotype. V is TRBV7-2 and J is TRBJ2-5, with 8 bases aligning to TRBD2. This CDR3 has 15 amino acids. V lost 0 bases and J lost 4; bases outside the gene matches: 4. Germline CDR1 SGHTA, CDR2 FQGNSA. Here the CDR3 reads CASSLASAGGETQYF. The CDR3 nucleotides are TGTGCCAGCAGCTTAGCATCGGCGGGGGGAGAGACCCAGTACTTC.

This chain uses TRBV7-2 with TRBJ1-1, with a tentative D call TRBD1 (6 bases). The germline gives CDR1 SGHTA, CDR2 FQGNSA. The V end lost 4 bases, the J end lost 1 base, and 13 bases lay between the germline ends. The CDR3 is 15 residues long. CDR3 coding DNA: TGTGCCAGCAGCTCAATACAGGGTGAGAACACTGAAGCTTTCTTT. Translated: CASSSIQGENTEAFF.

The chain employs TRBV18 and TRBJ2-5; no definite D call. Germline V gene sequence: CDR1 KGHSH, CDR2 LQKENI. V was trimmed by 4 bases and J by 5 bases, leaving 11 bases between them. The CDR3 runs 13 residues. The CDR3 DNA reads as TGTGCCAGCTCACTAGCCCTCTTGGAGACCCAGTACTTC. This sequence encodes CASSLALLETQYF.

This chain joins TRBV5-4 and TRBJ2-1; no definite D call. The ends were cut back, 2 bases at V and 7 bases at J, with 13 bases in the middle. In germline, CDR1 is SGHNT, CDR2 YYREEE (reference sequence). The CDR3 loop spans 14 amino acids. Here the CDR3 DNA reads TGTGCCAGCAGCTTAATTAGTAGCCGGAATGAGCAGTTCTTC. The encoded protein is CASSLISSRNEQFF.

This clonotype was seen many times. CDR3 loop: CASSAPGSYEQYF. The CDR3, as DNA: TGTGCCAGCAGCGCACCCGGGTCCTACGAGCAGTACTTC. The chain combines TRBV7-9 with TRBJ2-7; D is undetermined. Germline CDR1 is SEHNR and CDR2 is FQNEAQ (reference sequence). Deletions cut 5 bases from V and 1 base from J, with 9 bases between. The CDR3 covers 13 residues.

The genes are TRBV28 and TRBJ2-7; TRBD1 matches at 9 bases. CDR1 MDHEN and CDR2 SYDVKM come from the germline V gene. The CDR3 sequence is 12 residues long. With 6 bases clipped from V and 6 bases from J, the junction kept 3 bases outside the gene matches. The CDR3 DNA sequence: TGTGCCAGCAGAACGACAGGGGGCGAGCAGTACTTC. Amino acid sequence: CASRTTGGEQYF.

This clonotype was counted only a few times. The chain couples TRBV20-1 to TRBJ2-7; tentative D call: TRBD2 (6 bases). This CDR3 region has 13 residues. Germline lookup yields CDR1 DFQATT and CDR2 SNEGSKA (reference sequence). Trimming stripped 4 bases from V and 3 bases from J, with 13 bases between. This chain's CDR3 is CSAKSGPDYEQYF. Here the CDR3 DNA reads TGCAGTGCTAAAAGCGGGCCCGACTACGAGCAGTACTTC.

This sequence joins TRBV9 and TRBJ2-1; TRBD1 agrees at 8 bases. CDR1 and CDR2 (germline): SGDLS, YYNGEE. The CDR3 is made up of 16 amino acids. Trimming cost V 0 bases and J 2 bases; bases outside gene matches: 4. CDR3 residues: CASSVAGQGAYNEQFF. CDR3 nucleotides: TGTGCCAGCAGCGTAGCAGGACAGGGAGCCTACAATGAGCAGTTCTTC.

J is TRBJ2-3 and V is TRBV7-2; no definite D call. V lost 7 bases to trimming and J lost 9 bases, with 14 bases between them. Germline assignment: CDR1 SGHTA and CDR2 FQGNSA. The CDR3 runs to 12 residues. As DNA, the CDR3 is TGTGCCAGCACGGACGTCTCAGCGACGCAGTATTTT. Encoded protein: CASTDVSATQYF. The complete variable domain, with remaining parts taken from reference TRBV7-2 and TRBJ2-3, reads GAGVSQSPSNKVTEKGKDVELRCDPISGHTALYWYRQSLGQGLEFLIYFQGNSAPDKSGLPSDRFSAERTGGSVSTLTIQRTQQEDSAVYLCASTDVSATQYFGPGTRLTVL.

This clonotype was picked up many times. The chain uses TRBV20-1 and TRBJ1-5; D is possibly TRBD1 (6 bases). This CDR3 region has 15 residues. V lost 5 bases and J 4 bases, leaving 18 bases between the germline ends. Germline CDR1 reads DFQATT; CDR2 reads SNEGSKA (reference sequence). This chain's CDR3 is CSAPGGGAGNQPQHF. The CDR3 bases are TGCAGTGCTCCTGGGGGGGGCGCAGGGAATCAGCCCCAGCATTTT.

A word on this clonotype: This may come from a read error, since a much larger clone is one base off. The chain employs TRBV7-6 and TRBJ2-7; 7 bases align to TRBD1. CDR3 length equals 15 residues. The trim removed 5 bases at V and 4 bases at J, leaving 11 bases unmatched. Germline CDR1 reads SGHVS; CDR2 reads FNYEAQ. CDR3 DNA: TGTGCCAGCAGCCCCCCGGGACAGAGGATTTACGAGCAGTACTTC. Translation: CASSPPGQRIYEQYF.

At least ten counts were recorded for this clonotype. This chain links TRBV5-1 with TRBJ2-5, with 14 bases aligning to TRBD2. The CDR3 spans 16 residues. J gave up 2 bases and V 7 bases, and 7 bases lay outside the gene matches. Germline V lookup: CDR1 SGHRS, CDR2 YFSETQ. The CDR3, as DNA: TGCGCCAGCCGGAGGACTAGCGGGAGGATTCAAGAGACCCAGTACTTC. It yields the protein CASRRTSGRIQETQYF.

The gene calls are TRBV6-2 or TRBV6-3 and TRBJ1-5; 8 bases line up with TRBD1. V shed 2 bases, J shed 0 bases, and the junction held 12 bases outside the gene matches. Germline CDR1 is MNHEY and CDR2 is SVGEGT. This CDR3 spans 19 amino acids. The CDR3 protein is CASSYLRAGGRYSNQPQHF. Written as DNA, the CDR3 is TGTGCCAGCAGTTACCTTAGGGCAGGGGGCCGATATAGCAATCAGCCCCAGCATTTT.

The chain employs TRBV5-6 and TRBJ1-2; possible D gene TRBD1, 5 bases. CDR1 and CDR2 (germline): SGHDT, YYEEEE. CDR3 length: 14 residues. V lost 4 bases and J lost 0, with 10 bases in between. The CDR3 nucleotides are TGTGCCAGCAGCGGTACAGGTTCTAACTATGGCTACACCTTC. Translating gives CASSGTGSNYGYTF.

This chain joins TRBV7-8 and TRBJ2-5, with TRBD1 matching 7 bases. Germline CDR1 SGHVS, CDR2 FQNEAQ. Trimming took 5 bases from V and 4 from J; bases not matched to a gene: 7. The CDR3 runs to 14 residues. The CDR3 coding sequence is TGTGCCAGCAGCCCGGACAGGACAGTAGAGACCCAGTACTTC. Translating it yields CASSPDRTVETQYF.

The chain combines TRBV2 with TRBJ2-1; possibly TRBD1 or TRBD2 for D (5 bases each). CDR1 and CDR2 from the germline V gene are SNHLY and FYNNEI. Trimming removed 6 bases from V and 0 bases from J, with 9 bases in between. The CDR3 loop spans 14 amino acids. The CDR3 DNA reads as TGTGCCAGCAGGGGGGTGGGCTCCTACAATGAGCAGTTCTTC. Its translation is CASRGVGSYNEQFF.